Shown below are 22 T cell receptor beta chains from a single sample sequenced in a study of OX40 agonist ivuxolimab in advanced cancers. Sequencing used immunoSEQ multiplex PCR; TCRdb keeps in-frame clones, though not all of them. The sample shows approximately 25,000 clones, approximately 80% of them seen only once. This specimen consisted of CD4+ or CD8+ T cells sorted from blood, obtained in a trial of the OX40 agonist ivuxolimab. The receptor set was obtained from an adult with an advanced solid tumor such as melanoma, head and neck, liver or kidney cancer.

V usage is TRBV5-1 and J usage is TRBJ1-4, with TRBD1 identical over 7 bases. Germline assignment: CDR1 SGHRS and CDR2 YFSETQ. V trimming: 2 bases; J trimming: 12 bases; junction bases outside the gene matches: 7. CDR3 length: 13 residues. The chain's CDR3 is CASSFNRDSELFF. The CDR3 nucleotides read TGCGCCAGCAGCTTTAACCGGGACAGCGAACTGTTTTTT. The full variable domain, its missing parts supplied by reference TRBV5-1 and TRBJ1-4, is KAGVTQTPRYLIKTRGQQVTLSCSPISGHRSVSWYQQTPGQGLQFLFEYFSETQRNKGNFPGRFSGRQFSNSRSEMNVSTLELGDSALYLCASSFNRDSELFFGSGTQLSVL.

The chain has TRBV6-1 and TRBJ2-2; D not resolved. CDR3 length: 14 amino acids. CDR1 is MNHNS, CDR2 SASEGT, per germline. Trimming stripped 5 bases from V and 2 bases from J, with 9 bases between. The CDR3 spells CASSLQVNTGELFF. The CDR3 coding sequence is TGTGCCAGCAGTCTCCAGGTTAACACCGGGGAGCTGTTTTTT.

This clone was seen a few times. V is TRBV7-2 and J is TRBJ2-7; the match to TRBD1 covers 7 bases. V gave up 5 bases and J gave up 3 bases; unmatched junction bases: 7. Germline V CDR1 and CDR2: SGHTA, FQGNSA. The CDR3 is 14 amino acids. CDR3 in amino acids: CASSIGTVGYEQYF. DNA for the CDR3: TGTGCCAGCAGCATCGGGACAGTGGGCTACGAGCAGTACTTC.

The chain couples TRBV5-1 to TRBJ2-5, with TRBD2 as a possible D gene (6 bases). The CDR3 is 14 residues long. Trimming pared 4 bases from V and 5 bases from J, leaving 15 bases between. The germline V gene has CDR1 SGHRS and CDR2 YFSETQ. The CDR3: CASSPGVALETQYF. Here the CDR3 DNA reads TGCGCCAGCAGCCCGGGGGTAGCGTTGGAGACCCAGTACTTC.

This clone was counted once. V usage is TRBV27 and J usage is TRBJ2-2, with 8 positions matching TRBD1. V lost 6 bases, J lost 6 bases, and 6 bases stayed unmatched. CDR1 and CDR2 from the germline V gene are MNHEY and SMNVEV (reference sequence). This CDR3 is 14 amino acids long. This CDR3 is CASRLQDRAGELFF. The CDR3 nucleotides read TGTGCCAGCAGACTCCAGGACAGGGCCGGGGAGCTGTTTTTT.

The V call is TRBV11-3, the J call TRBJ2-1, with a possible D match to TRBD1 (6 bases). This CDR3 contains 14 residues. Germline CDR1 and CDR2: SGHNT and YENEEA. V lost 1 base to trimming and J lost 4 bases, with 8 bases between them. CDR3 in amino acids: CASSLAGVYNEQFF. The CDR3 DNA follows: TGTGCCAGCAGCTTAGCAGGGGTTTACAATGAGCAGTTCTTC. Combining the CDR3 with reference TRBV11-3 and TRBJ2-1 gives the whole variable domain EAGVVQSPRYKIIEKKQPVAFWCNPISGHNTLYWYLQNLGQGPELLIRYENEEAVDDSQLPKDRFSAERLKGVDSTLKIQPAELGDSAVYLCASSLAGVYNEQFFGPGTRLTVL.

This chain uses TRBV7-2 with TRBJ2-7; 7 bases line up with TRBD2. J lost 4 bases, V lost 1 base, and 4 bases had no gene match. CDR3 size: 14 residues. Germline assignment: CDR1 SGHTA and CDR2 FQGNSA. The CDR3 spells CASSLELARYEQYF. Here the CDR3 DNA reads TGTGCCAGCAGCTTAGAACTAGCGCGGTACGAGCAGTACTTC. The full variable domain, completed using reference TRBV7-2 and TRBJ2-7, is GAGVSQSPSNKVTEKGKDVELRCDPISGHTALYWYRQSLGQGLEFLIYFQGNSAPDKSGLPSDRFSAERTGGSVSTLTIQRTQQEDSAVYLCASSLELARYEQYFGPGTRLTVT.

The genes are TRBV5-1 and TRBJ2-5, with 9 bases aligning to TRBD1. This CDR3 comprises 17 residues. J gave up 2 bases and V 4 bases, and 12 bases lay outside the gene matches. The germline V gene encodes CDR1 SGHRS and CDR2 YFSETQ. The CDR3 sequence is CASSPGTGILGQETQYF. CDR3 coding DNA: TGCGCCAGCAGCCCCGGGACAGGGATCCTGGGGCAAGAGACCCAGTACTTC.

The chain links TRBV19 to TRBJ1-5; 12 bases line up with TRBD1. V dropped 10 bases and J dropped 5; count of bases not matched to a gene: 12. The CDR3 extends over 16 amino acids. CDR1 and CDR2 (germline): LNHDA, SQIVND (reference sequence). Here the CDR3 DNA reads TGTGCCACCGGGTTTACGGGACAGGGGGCAGATCAGCCCCAGCATTTT. Its protein product is CATGFTGQGADQPQHF.

The chain has TRBV27 and TRBJ2-2; TRBD1 might be the D (5 bases). Germline-derived CDR1 and CDR2 are MNHEY and SMNVEV (reference sequence). The CDR3 loop spans 17 amino acids. Trimming removed 4 bases from V and 0 bases from J, with 15 bases in between. Here the CDR3 reads CASSSLIDRTNTGELFF. Written as DNA, the CDR3 is TGTGCCAGCAGTTCCCTTATCGACAGAACGAACACCGGGGAGCTGTTTTTT.

The V gene is TRBV11-2, the J gene TRBJ2-3, with TRBD1 matching 7 bases. This CDR3 contains 16 residues. The germline V gene encodes CDR1 SGHAT and CDR2 FQNNGV. Germline trimming cut 3 bases from V and 2 bases from J; bases unmatched to any gene: 8. CDR3 amino acids: CASSFRQGWTTDTQYF. The CDR3 DNA follows: TGTGCCAGCAGCTTCCGACAGGGTTGGACCACAGATACGCAGTATTTT.

The V and J genes are TRBV7-6 and TRBJ1-2; the D gene is possibly TRBD1 (6 bases). Germline CDR1 SGHVS, CDR2 FNYEAQ. The CDR3 spans 12 residues. V shed 5 bases and J shed 7 bases, with 11 bases lying between them. The DNA of the CDR3 is TGTGCCAGCAGCCCACGACAGGCTGGCTACACCTTC. Its protein is CASSPRQAGYTF.

This clone turned up a few times. The V gene is TRBV7-8, the J gene TRBJ2-3; no definite D call. Germline CDR1 and CDR2: SGHVS and FQNEAQ. With 6 bases removed from V and 0 bases from J, the gap between germline ends came to 13 bases. The length of the CDR3 is 15 residues. The CDR3 protein is CASSLTTASTDTQYF. The CDR3 nucleotides read TGTGCCAGCAGTCTTACAACCGCTAGCACAGATACGCAGTATTTT.

The count of this clone is one. CDR3 in DNA: TGTGCCAGCAGCTACCCCGGGACAGGTATATATGGCTACACCTTC. It specifies CASSYPGTGIYGYTF. The chain employs TRBV7-2 and TRBJ1-2; TRBD1 agrees at 8 bases. CDR1 and CDR2 (germline): SGHTA, FQGNSA. The CDR3 loop spans 15 amino acids. V trimming: 4 bases; J trimming: 5 bases; junction bases outside the gene matches: 9.

This chain connects TRBV7-8 to TRBJ2-7; TRBD2 might be the D (5 bases). The V end was cut by 4 bases, the J end by 7 bases, with 17 bases between. Germline values: CDR1 SGHVS, CDR2 FQNEAQ. The CDR3 loop spans 14 amino acids. CDR3 region: CASSSRAGRGEQYF. The CDR3, as DNA: TGTGCCAGCAGCTCGCGAGCCGGGCGAGGGGAGCAGTACTTC.

This chain joins TRBV7-2 and TRBJ2-1; D is perhaps TRBD2 (5 bases). In germline, CDR1 is SGHTA, CDR2 FQGNSA. Trimming cost V 5 bases and J 6 bases, with 14 bases left between them. The CDR3 spans 14 residues. CDR3 sequence (DNA): TGTGCCAGCAGCCTCGGGATTCCCGGCAATGAGCAGTTCTTC. Its protein product is CASSLGIPGNEQFF.

In its sample, this clone was seen a few times. This chain joins TRBV7-2 and TRBJ2-3; unclear D gene. Germline assignment: CDR1 SGHTA and CDR2 FQGNSA. The length of the CDR3 is 12 residues. V lost 5 bases and J 6 bases, leaving 9 bases between the germline ends. CDR3 residues: CASSPNLDTQYF. The CDR3 DNA reads as TGTGCCAGCAGCCCTAATCTGGATACGCAGTATTTT.

In this sample, this clone turned up a few times. The J gene is TRBJ2-2, the V gene TRBV2, with 9 bases that match TRBD1. The CDR3 spans 15 residues. V was clipped by 3 bases and J by 4 bases; unmatched bases: 3. Germline CDR1 and CDR2: SNHLY and FYNNEI. The CDR3 nucleotides read TGTGCCAGCAGTGAGGACAGGGGCAGCACCGGGGAGCTGTTTTTT. As protein: CASSEDRGSTGELFF.

The V and J genes are TRBV9 and TRBJ1-2; D not resolved. The CDR3 length is 13 residues. Germline values: CDR1 SGDLS, CDR2 YYNGEE. The V end was cut by 0 bases, the J end by 7 bases, with 10 bases between. The CDR3 DNA reads TGTGCCAGCAGCGTAGATGGCATAACTGGCTACACCTTC. Protein sequence: CASSVDGITGYTF.

The chain joins TRBV7-2 to TRBJ2-2; D is possibly TRBD1 or TRBD2 (6 bases each). This CDR3 region has 16 residues. Per the germline V gene, CDR1 is SGHTA and CDR2 is FQGNSA. Trimming removed 7 bases from V and 3 bases from J, with 18 bases in between. CDR3 residues: CASTLKGGWDTGELFF. Written as DNA, the CDR3 is TGTGCCAGCACGCTTAAAGGGGGGTGGGACACCGGGGAGCTGTTTTTT. The entire variable domain, with the rest obtained from reference TRBV7-2 and TRBJ2-2, is as follows: GAGVSQSPSNKVTEKGKDVELRCDPISGHTALYWYRQSLGQGLEFLIYFQGNSAPDKSGLPSDRFSAERTGGSVSTLTIQRTQQEDSAVYLCASTLKGGWDTGELFFGEGSRLTVL.

The chain links TRBV28 to TRBJ1-1; D is uncertain. V gave up 6 bases and J gave up 8 bases, with 16 bases separating them. The germline V gene encodes CDR1 MDHEN and CDR2 SYDVKM. The CDR3 has 13 residues. CDR3 in DNA: TGTGCCAGCAGACCAGGCTCCCGCCGGGAAGCTTTCTTT. Residues: CASRPGSRREAFF. The variable domain in full, with the rest retrieved from reference TRBV28 and TRBJ1-1, is DVKVTQSSRYLVKRTGEKVFLECVQDMDHENMFWYRQDPGLGLRLIYFSYDVKMKEKGDIPEGYSVSREKKERFSLILESASTNQTSMYLCASRPGSRREAFFGQGTRLTVV.

This chain links TRBV29-1 with TRBJ2-7, with 8 bases lining up with TRBD1. The V gene end was trimmed by 8 bases and the J gene end by 2 bases; junction bases not matched to a gene: 8. CDR3 length equals 13 residues. The germline V gene has CDR1 SQVTM and CDR2 ANQGSEA. The CDR3 DNA is TGCAGCACATGGGACAGGACCACCTACGAGCAGTACTTC. As protein: CSTWDRTTYEQYF.